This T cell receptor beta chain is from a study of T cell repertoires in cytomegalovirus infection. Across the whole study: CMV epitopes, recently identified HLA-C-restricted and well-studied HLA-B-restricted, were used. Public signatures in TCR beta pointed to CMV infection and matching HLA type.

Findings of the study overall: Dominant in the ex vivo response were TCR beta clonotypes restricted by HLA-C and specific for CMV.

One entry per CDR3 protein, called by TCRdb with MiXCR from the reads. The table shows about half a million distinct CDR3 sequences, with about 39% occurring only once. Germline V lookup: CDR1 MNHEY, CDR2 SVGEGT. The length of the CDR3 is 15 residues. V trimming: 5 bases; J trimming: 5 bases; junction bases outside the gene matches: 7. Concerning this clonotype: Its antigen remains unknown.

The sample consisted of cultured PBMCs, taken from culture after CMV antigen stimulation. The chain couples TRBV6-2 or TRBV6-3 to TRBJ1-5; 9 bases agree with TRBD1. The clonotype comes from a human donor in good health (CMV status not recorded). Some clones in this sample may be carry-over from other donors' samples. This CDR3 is CASSSTGTGYQPQHF. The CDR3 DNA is TGTGCCAGCAGTAGTACCGGGACAGGGTATCAGCCCCAGCATTTT.